One and the same sample provided the 15 T cell receptor beta chains below, sequenced in a study of breast tumors, draining lymph nodes, adjacent tissues. Each CDR3 protein gets one entry after TCRdb re-called the multiplex PCR reads with MiXCR. The table lists about 220,000 distinct CDR3 sequences, about 34% of them singletons, with 3% to 4% in the top ten. Samples came from axillary lymph nodes draining the breast cancer. Source material: axillary lymph node tissue. These receptors all stem from a female donor with breast cancer. Some clones in this sample may be carry-over from other donors' samples.

In its sample, this clonotype was seen a few times. The chain joins TRBV27 to TRBJ2-7; 7 positions agree with TRBD1. The CDR3 consists of 13 residues. V trimming: 5 bases; J trimming: 2 bases; junction bases outside the gene matches: 3. The germline V gene encodes CDR1 MNHEY and CDR2 SMNVEV (reference sequence). The DNA of the CDR3 is TGTGCCAGCAGTCGGGACAGTCCCTACGAGCAGTACTTC. It codes for CASSRDSPYEQYF.

At least ten counts were recorded for this clonotype. The chain carries TRBV20-1 and TRBJ1-6; no definite D call. The CDR3 consists of 16 residues. Germline CDR1 reads DFQATT; CDR2 reads SNEGSKA (reference sequence). V lost 0 bases, J lost 2 bases, and 11 bases lay in between. CDR3: CSARESGHPYNSPLHF. As DNA, the CDR3 is TGCAGTGCTAGAGAATCCGGCCACCCCTATAATTCACCCCTCCACTTT.

The table lists this clonotype with many counts. J is TRBJ2-7 and V is TRBV9; 9 bases are a match to TRBD1. The CDR3 totals 15 residues. Germline CDR1 is SGDLS and CDR2 is YYNGEE. Trimming at V came to 0 bases and at J to 7 bases, leaving 8 bases not matched to a gene. CDR3 sequence (DNA): TGTGCCAGCAGCGTAGACGGTCGGACAGGGGAGGAGCAGTACTTC. This encodes CASSVDGRTGEEQYF. Together with reference TRBV9 and TRBJ2-7, the CDR3 gives the full variable domain: DSGVTQTPKHLITATGQRVTLRCSPRSGDLSVYWYQQSLDQGLQFLIQYYNGEERAKGNILERFSAQQFPDLHSELNLSSLELGDSALYFCASSVDGRTGEEQYFGPGTRLTVT.

This clonotype appeared many times. This chain uses TRBV19 with TRBJ1-5; 7 bases match TRBD1. V gave up 6 bases and J gave up 0 bases; unmatched junction bases: 5. Germline CDR1 is LNHDA and CDR2 is SQIVND (reference sequence). CDR3 length: 15 amino acids. The CDR3 region has the DNA TGTGCCAGTAGAGACAGGACAGGTAGCAATCAGCCCCAGCATTTT. The encoded protein is CASRDRTGSNQPQHF.

The rearrangement uses TRBV29-1 and TRBJ2-3; D remains ambiguous. Germline CDR1 and CDR2: SQVTM and ANQGSEA. The CDR3 is 12 residues long. The germline V and J ends were trimmed by 8 bases and 2 bases, with 11 bases remaining between them. CDR3 sequence reads: CSLDPFTDTQYF. For the CDR3, the DNA is TGCAGCTTAGACCCTTTCACAGATACGCAGTATTTT.

Comments on this clonotype: It may be a read error: a sequence one base away is much more abundant. CDR3 coding DNA: TGTGCCAGCAGTGCCAGCAGCAATCAGTCCCAGCATTTT. Protein: CASSASSNQSQHF. The V and J genes are TRBV6-4 and TRBJ1-5; D ambiguous. The germline V gene has CDR1 MRHNA and CDR2 SNTAGT. This CDR3 has 13 residues.

As to this clonotype: The DNA is omitted, as the CDR3 cannot be located on it reliably, and the CDR3 follows TCRdb's listing. J is TRBJ2-7 and V is TRBV7-2; the table's TRBD1 call for D was not verified on the DNA. From germline, CDR1 is SGHTA and CDR2 FQGNSA. The length of the CDR3 is 20 amino acids, counting both ends. CDR3: CDSSFYICSGAGTGGNEQYF.

This clonotype was recorded at least ten times. For the CDR3, the DNA is TGTGCCAGCTTTGGGCGAGGAGCCGGCTACACCTTC. Protein: CASFGRGAGYTF. The genes are TRBV3-1 and TRBJ1-2; no clear D. V lost 8 bases and J 8 bases, leaving 15 bases between the germline ends. Germline V lookup: CDR1 LGHDT, CDR2 YNNKEL (reference sequence). The CDR3 has 12 amino acids.

In its sample, this clonotype was seen many times. The J gene is TRBJ2-2, the V gene TRBV9; no definite D call. V was clipped by 4 bases and J by 1 base, with 8 bases between them. The CDR3 runs to 14 residues. Germline CDR1 and CDR2: SGDLS and YYNGEE. This CDR3 is CASSIEQNTGELFF. The CDR3 nucleotides read TGTGCCAGCAGCATCGAGCAGAACACCGGGGAGCTGTTTTTT.

This clonotype was detected only a few times. A read error may explain this, as a much larger clone is one base away. The chain employs TRBV20-1 and TRBJ2-7; 7 bases are shared with TRBD1. Per germline, CDR1 DFQATT and CDR2 SNEGSKA (reference sequence). V gave up 6 bases and J gave up 2 bases; unmatched junction bases: 13. The CDR3 totals 15 residues. CDR3 sequence: CSALNNRGRAYEQYF. CDR3 nucleotide sequence: TGCAGTGCCCTTAATAACAGGGGCAGAGCCTACGAGCAGTACTTC.

The chain is built from TRBV20-1 and TRBJ1-3; no definite D call. Per germline, CDR1 DFQATT and CDR2 SNEGSKA (reference sequence). The length of the CDR3 is 17 residues. The V end was cut by 0 bases, the J end by 3 bases, with 18 bases between. The CDR3 region has the DNA TGCAGTGCTAGAGATCAATTGAGTACGGAGGATGGAAACACCATATATTTT. It is translated as CSARDQLSTEDGNTIYF.

Only a few counts were recorded for this clonotype. The chain couples TRBV15 to TRBJ1-1, with D possibly matching TRBD1 (5 bases). The CDR3 is 13 residues long. The V end lost 1 base, the J end lost 5 bases, and 8 bases lay between the germline ends. Germline CDR1 LNHNV, CDR2 YYDKDF (reference sequence). The CDR3 DNA is TGTGCCACCAGCAGAGGGGGGAAGACTGAAGCTTTCTTT. This codes for CATSRGGKTEAFF.

The chain recombines TRBV24-1 with TRBJ2-7; D might be TRBD1 or TRBD2, each matching 6 bases. This CDR3 spans 16 amino acids. CDR1 and CDR2 (germline): KGHDR, SFDVKD. Trimming pared 8 bases from V and 3 bases from J, leaving 22 bases between. The CDR3 DNA reads TGTGCCACCACTCCAGGGGACCCTAGTAGCGGCTACGAGCAGTACTTC. It translates to CATTPGDPSSGYEQYF.

Note on this clonotype: Its ends do not fully match the called genes, so a read error is possible. This chain joins TRBV5-1 and TRBJ2-7; 12 nucleotides line up with TRBD2. The CDR3 is 12 residues long. Germline V gives CDR1 SGHRS, CDR2 YFSETQ. The CDR3: CASSPTSGGPNF. The CDR3, as DNA: TGTGCCAGCAGCCCCACTAGCGGGGGGCCCAACTTC. Together with reference TRBV5-1 and TRBJ2-7, the CDR3 gives the full variable domain: KAGVTQTPRYLIKTRGQQVTLSCSPISGHRSVSWYQQTPGQGLQFLFEYFSETQRNKGNFPGRFSGRQFSNSRSEMNVSTLELGDSALYLCASSPTSGGPNFGPGTRLTVT.

This clonotype was found a few times. The chain carries TRBV27 and TRBJ1-5; 7 bases align to TRBD1. Looked up from germline, CDR1 is MNHEY and CDR2 is SMNVEV (reference sequence). V shed 6 bases, J shed 6 bases, and the junction held 11 bases outside the gene matches. The CDR3 length is 15 residues. The CDR3 loop is CASRPPGQRIQPQHF. The DNA of the CDR3 is TGTGCCAGCAGACCTCCGGGACAGAGGATTCAGCCCCAGCATTTT.